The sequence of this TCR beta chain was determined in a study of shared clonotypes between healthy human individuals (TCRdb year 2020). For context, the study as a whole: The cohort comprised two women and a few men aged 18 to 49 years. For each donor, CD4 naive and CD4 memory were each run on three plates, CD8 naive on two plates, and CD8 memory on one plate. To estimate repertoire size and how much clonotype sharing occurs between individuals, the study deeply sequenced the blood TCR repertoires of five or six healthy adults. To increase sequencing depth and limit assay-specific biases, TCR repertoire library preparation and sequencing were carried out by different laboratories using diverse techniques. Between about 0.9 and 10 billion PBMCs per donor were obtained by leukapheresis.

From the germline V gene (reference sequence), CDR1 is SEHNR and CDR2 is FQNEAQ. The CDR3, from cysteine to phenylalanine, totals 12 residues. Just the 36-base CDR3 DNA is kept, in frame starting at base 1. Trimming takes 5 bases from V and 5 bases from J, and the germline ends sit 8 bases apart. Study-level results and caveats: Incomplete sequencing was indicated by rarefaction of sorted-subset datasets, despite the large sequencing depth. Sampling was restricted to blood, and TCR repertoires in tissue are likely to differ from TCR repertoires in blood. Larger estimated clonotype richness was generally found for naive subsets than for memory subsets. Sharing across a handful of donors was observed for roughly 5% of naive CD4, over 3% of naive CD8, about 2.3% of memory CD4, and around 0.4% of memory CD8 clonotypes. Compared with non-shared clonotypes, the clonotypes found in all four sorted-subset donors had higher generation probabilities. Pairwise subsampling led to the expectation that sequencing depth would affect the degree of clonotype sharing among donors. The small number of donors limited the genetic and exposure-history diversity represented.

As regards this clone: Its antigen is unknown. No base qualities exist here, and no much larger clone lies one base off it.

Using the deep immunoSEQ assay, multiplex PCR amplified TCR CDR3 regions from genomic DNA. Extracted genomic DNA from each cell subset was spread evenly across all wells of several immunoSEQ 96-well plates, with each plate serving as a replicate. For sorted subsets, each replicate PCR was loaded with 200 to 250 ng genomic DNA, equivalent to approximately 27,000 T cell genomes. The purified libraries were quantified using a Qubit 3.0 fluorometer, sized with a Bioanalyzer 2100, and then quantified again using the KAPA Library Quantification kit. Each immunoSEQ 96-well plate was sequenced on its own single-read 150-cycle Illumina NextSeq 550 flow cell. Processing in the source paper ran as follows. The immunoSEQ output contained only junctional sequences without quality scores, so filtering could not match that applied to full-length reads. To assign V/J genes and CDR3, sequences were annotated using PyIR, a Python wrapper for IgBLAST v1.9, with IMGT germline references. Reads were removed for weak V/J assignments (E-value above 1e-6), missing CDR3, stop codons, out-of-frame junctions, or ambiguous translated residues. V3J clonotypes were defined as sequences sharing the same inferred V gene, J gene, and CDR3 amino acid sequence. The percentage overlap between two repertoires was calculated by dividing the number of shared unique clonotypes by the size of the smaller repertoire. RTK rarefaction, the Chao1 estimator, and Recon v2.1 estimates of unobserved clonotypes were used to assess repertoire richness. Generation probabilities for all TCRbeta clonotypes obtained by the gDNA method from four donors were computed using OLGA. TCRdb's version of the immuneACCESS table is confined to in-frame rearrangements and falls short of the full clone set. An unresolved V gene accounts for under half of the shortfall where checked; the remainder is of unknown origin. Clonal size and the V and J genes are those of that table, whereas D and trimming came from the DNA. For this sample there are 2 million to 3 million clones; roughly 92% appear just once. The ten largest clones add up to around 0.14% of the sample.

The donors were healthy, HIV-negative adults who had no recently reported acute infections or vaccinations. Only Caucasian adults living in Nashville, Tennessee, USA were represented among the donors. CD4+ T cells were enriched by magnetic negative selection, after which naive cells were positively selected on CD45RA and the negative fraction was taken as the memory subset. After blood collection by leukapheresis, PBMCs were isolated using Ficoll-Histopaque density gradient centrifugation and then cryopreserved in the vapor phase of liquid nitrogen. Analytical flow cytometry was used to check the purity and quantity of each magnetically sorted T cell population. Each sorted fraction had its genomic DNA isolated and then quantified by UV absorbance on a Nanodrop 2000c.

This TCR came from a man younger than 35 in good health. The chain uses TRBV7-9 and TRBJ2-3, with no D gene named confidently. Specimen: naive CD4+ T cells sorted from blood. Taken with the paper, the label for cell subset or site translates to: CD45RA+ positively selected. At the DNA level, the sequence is TGTGCCAGCAGCGTAATCGGAGATACGCAGTATTTT. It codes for CASSVIGDTQYF.